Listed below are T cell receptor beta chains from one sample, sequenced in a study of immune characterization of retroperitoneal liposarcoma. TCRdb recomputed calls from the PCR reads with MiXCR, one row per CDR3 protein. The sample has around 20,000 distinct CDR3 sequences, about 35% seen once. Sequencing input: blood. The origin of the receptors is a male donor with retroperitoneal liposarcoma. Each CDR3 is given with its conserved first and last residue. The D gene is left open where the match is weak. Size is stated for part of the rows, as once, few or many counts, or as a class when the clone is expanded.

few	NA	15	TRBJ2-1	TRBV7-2	TGTGCCAGCAGCTCGACGGGGTGGGGGCGGGCCGAGCAGTTCTTC	CASSSTGWGRAEQFF
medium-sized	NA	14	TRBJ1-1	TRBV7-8	TGTGCCAGCAGCCCAGAGGCCGTGAACACTGAAGCTTTCTTT	CASSPEAVNTEAFF
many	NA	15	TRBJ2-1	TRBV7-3	TGTGCCAGCAGCTCTACTCTCAGCGACCAAGAGACCCAGTTCTTC	CASSSTLSDQETQFF
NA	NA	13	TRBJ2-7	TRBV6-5	TGTGCCAGCCGCGGGACTGACAACTACGAGCAGTACTTC	CASRGTDNYEQYF
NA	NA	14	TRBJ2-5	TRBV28	TGTGCCAGCAGTTTAGATGGGGGGAGAGAGACCCAGTACTTC	CASSLDGGRETQYF
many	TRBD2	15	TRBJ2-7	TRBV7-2	TGTGCCAGCAGCATTACTAGCGCGGCGTCCTACGAGCAGTACTTC	CASSITSAASYEQYF
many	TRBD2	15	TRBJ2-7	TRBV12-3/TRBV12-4	TGTGCCAGCAGTTTAGCGGGGGGGGTCTCCTACGAGCAGTACTTC	CASSLAGGVSYEQYF
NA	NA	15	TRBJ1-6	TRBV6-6	TGTGCCGGAACACAGGGAGCGGGCGGGATTCCACCCCTCCACTTT	CAGTQGAGGIPPLHF
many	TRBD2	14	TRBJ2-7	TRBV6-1	TGTGCCAGCAGTTTGGTAACGGGGGGTTACGAGCAGTACTTC	CASSLVTGGYEQYF
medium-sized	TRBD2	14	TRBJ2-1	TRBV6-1	TGTGCCAGCATTCCGGGGGGTGCGGTCAATGAGCAGTTCTTC	CASIPGGAVNEQFF
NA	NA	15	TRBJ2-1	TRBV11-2	TGTGCCAGCAGCCCCTACCGGTTAGCTCAGGATGAGCAGTTCTTC	CASSPYRLAQDEQFF
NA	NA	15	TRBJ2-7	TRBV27	TGTGCCAGCAGTCAAACTAGAGACGGACTGAATGAGCAGTACTTC	CASSQTRDGLNEQYF
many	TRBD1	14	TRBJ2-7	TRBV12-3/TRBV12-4	TGTGCCAGCAGTTCGCCGGGACAGGCGGACGAGCAGTACTTC	CASSSPGQADEQYF
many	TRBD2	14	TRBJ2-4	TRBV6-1	TGTGCCAGCCGGGAGGGTTTAGCCAAAAACATTCAGTACTTC	CASREGLAKNIQYF
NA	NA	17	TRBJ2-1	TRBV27	TGTGCCAGCCCCCAAACTGGACTAGGGGGGAAAAGTTACGAGCAGTTCTTC	CASPQTGLGGKSYEQFF
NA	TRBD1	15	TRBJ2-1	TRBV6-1	TGTGCCAGCAGTTCCACAGGGGGTCCCTACAATGAGCAGTTCTTC	CASSSTGGPYNEQFF
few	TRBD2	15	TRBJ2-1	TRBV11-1	TGTGCCAGCAGCCCGGGGACTAGCGGGTGGAATGAGCAGTTCTTC	CASSPGTSGWNEQFF
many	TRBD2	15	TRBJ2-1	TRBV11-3	TGTGCCAGCAGCCCTGGGACTAGCGATCAAGAGACCCAGTTCTTC	CASSPGTSDQETQFF
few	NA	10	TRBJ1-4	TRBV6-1	TGTGCCAGCAGTGAAGGAAAACTGTTTTTT	CASSEGKLFF
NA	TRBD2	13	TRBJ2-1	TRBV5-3	TGTGCCAGGGGGACACTAGCGGCCAATGAGCAGTTCTTC	CARGTLAANEQFF
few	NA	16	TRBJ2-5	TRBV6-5	TGTGCCAGCAGTTACTCGAAGGAGCTACTCCAAGAGACCCAGTACTTC	CASSYSKELLQETQYF
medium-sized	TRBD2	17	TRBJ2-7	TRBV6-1	TGTGCCAGCAGTGAAGAGTACCTAGCGGGATTTAACAATGAGCAGTACTTC	CASSEEYLAGFNNEQYF
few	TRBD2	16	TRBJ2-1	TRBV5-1	TGCGCCAGCAGTCCTGACGGGCTAGCGGGAAATAATGAGCAGTTCTTC	CASSPDGLAGNNEQFF
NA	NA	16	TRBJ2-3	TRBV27	TGTGCCAGCAGTTTATCGTACGGGACCGCCACAGATACGCAGTATTTT	CASSLSYGTATDTQYF
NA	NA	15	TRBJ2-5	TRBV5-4	TGTGCCAGCAGCTTTAACCGGGGCGGCAAAGAGACCCAGTACTTC	CASSFNRGGKETQYF
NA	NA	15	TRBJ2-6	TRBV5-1	TGCGCCAGCAGCTGGGGGGTCTCTGGGGCCAACGTCCTGACTTTC	CASSWGVSGANVLTF
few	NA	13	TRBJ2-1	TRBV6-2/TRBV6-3	TGTGCCAGCGGGGTGGCAGGGTACAATGAGCAGTTCTTC	CASGVAGYNEQFF
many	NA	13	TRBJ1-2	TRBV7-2	TGTGCCAGCAGCTTAGACAAGAACTATGGCTACACCTTC	CASSLDKNYGYTF
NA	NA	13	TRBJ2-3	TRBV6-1	TGTGCCAGCAGACCGCCAGGGAAAGATACGCAGTATTTT	CASRPPGKDTQYF
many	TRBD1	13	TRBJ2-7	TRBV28	TGTGCCAGCAGCCAAGGACAGGGGAGCGAGCAGTACTTC	CASSQGQGSEQYF
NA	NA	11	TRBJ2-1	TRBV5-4	TGTGCCAGCAGCTTGAGGAATGAGCAGTTCTTC	CASSLRNEQFF
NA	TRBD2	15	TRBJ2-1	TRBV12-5	TGTGCTAGTGGTGTAACTAGCGGGAAGGCCAATGAGCAGTTCTTC	CASGVTSGKANEQFF
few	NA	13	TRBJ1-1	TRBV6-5	TGTGCCAGCAGGAGGGGACAAATCACTGAAGCTTTCTTT	CASRRGQITEAFF
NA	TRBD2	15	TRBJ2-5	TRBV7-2	TGTGCCTGCAGCTTTGGAGCGGGGTCTCAAGACACCCAGTACTTC	CACSFGAGSQDTQYF
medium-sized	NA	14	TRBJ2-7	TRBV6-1	TGTGCCAGCAGCGACCGGGGAAGCTCCTACGAGCAGTACTTC	CASSDRGSSYEQYF
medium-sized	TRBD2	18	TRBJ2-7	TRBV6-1	TGTGCCAGCAGTGCGGCTAGCGGGGGTCTTAGCTCCTACAATGAGCAGTACTTC	CASSAASGGLSSYNEQYF
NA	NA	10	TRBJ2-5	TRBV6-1	TGTGTAGCCGGCGCCGGGACCCAGTACTTC	CVAGAGTQYF
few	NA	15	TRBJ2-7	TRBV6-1	TGTGCCAGCAGTCCGTCTACTCGCTCCTACAATGAGCAGTACTTC	CASSPSTRSYNEQYF
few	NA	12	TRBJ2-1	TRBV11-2	TGTGCCAGCAGCTTAGTCAGAGAGACCCAGTTCTTC	CASSLVRETQFF
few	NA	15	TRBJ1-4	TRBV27	TGTGCCAGCAGCTCACAGGGACGAGGGAGTGAAAAACTGTTTTTT	CASSSQGRGSEKLFF
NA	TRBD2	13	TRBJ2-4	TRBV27	TGTGCCAGCAGTACCGGGGGGTCTGGTGAGCAGTACTTC	CASSTGGSGEQYF
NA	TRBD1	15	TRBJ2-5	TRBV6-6	TGTGCCAGCAGTTACGGACAGGCAGAATATGAGACCCAGTACTTC	CASSYGQAEYETQYF
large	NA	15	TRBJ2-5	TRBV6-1	TGTGCCAGCAGTGAAGCTGACAGATACCAAGAGACCCAGTACTTC	CASSEADRYQETQYF
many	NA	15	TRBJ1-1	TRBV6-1	TGTGCCAGCAGTGCCCGAACAGGTTCGGCCACTGAAGCTTTCTTT	CASSARTGSATEAFF
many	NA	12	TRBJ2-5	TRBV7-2	TGTGCCAGCAGCATAGGGGGAGAGACCCAGTACTTC	CASSIGGETQYF
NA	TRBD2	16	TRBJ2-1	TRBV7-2	TGTGCCAGCAGCTCCCAAGCCCTAGCGGGAGGGGGTGAGCAGTTCTTC	CASSSQALAGGGEQFF
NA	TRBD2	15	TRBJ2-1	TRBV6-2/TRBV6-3	TGTGCCAGCACTGCCGGGACTAGCGGGAGTCTTGAGCAGTTCTTC	CASTAGTSGSLEQFF
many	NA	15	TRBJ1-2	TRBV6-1	TGTGCCAGCAGGCGGGACACGAGCGTTAACTATGGCTACACCTTC	CASRRDTSVNYGYTF
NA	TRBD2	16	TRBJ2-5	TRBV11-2	TGTGCCAGCAGCCCTTGGACTAGCGGGGGGTGGGAGACCCAGTACTTC	CASSPWTSGGWETQYF
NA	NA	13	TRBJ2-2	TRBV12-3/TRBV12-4	TGTGCCAGCAGGACGACGAACACCGGGGAGCTGTTTTTT	CASRTTNTGELFF
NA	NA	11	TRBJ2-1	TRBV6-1	TGTGCCAGCAGTTGGGGGGAGACCCAGTTCTTC	CASSWGETQFF
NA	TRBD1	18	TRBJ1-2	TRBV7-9	TGTGCCAGCAGCAAACCCGGGACAGAGAGGGCTTCTAACTATGGCTACACCTTC	CASSKPGTERASNYGYTF
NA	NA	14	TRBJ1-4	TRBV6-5	TGTGCCAGCACCATGATCAAGGCTAATGAAAAACTGTTTTTT	CASTMIKANEKLFF
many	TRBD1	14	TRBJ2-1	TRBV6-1	TGTGCCAGTGGAGCGGACAGGGGATCCTACGAGCAGTTCTTC	CASGADRGSYEQFF
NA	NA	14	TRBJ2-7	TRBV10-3	TGTGCCATCAGTGAGACGGGACAAATCCACGAGCAGTACTTC	CAISETGQIHEQYF